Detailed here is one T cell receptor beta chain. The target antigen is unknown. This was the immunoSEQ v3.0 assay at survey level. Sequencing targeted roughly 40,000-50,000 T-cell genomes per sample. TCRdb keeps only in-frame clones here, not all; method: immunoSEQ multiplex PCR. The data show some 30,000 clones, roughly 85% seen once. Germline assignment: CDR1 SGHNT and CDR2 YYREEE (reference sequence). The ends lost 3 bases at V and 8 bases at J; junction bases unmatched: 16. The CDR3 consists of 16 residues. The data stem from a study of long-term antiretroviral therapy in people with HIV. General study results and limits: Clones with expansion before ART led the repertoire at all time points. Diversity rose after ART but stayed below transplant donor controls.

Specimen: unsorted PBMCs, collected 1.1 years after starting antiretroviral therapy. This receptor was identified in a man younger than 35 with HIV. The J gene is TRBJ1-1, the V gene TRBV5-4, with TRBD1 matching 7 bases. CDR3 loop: CASSSGGLGGYGEAFF. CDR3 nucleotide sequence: TGTGCCAGCAGCTCAGGGGGTTTGGGAGGGTACGGAGAAGCTTTCTTT.